This TCR beta chain was found in a study of prognosis after radiotherapy for stage I lung cancer. CDR1 and CDR2 from the germline V gene are MNHEY and SVGEGT. Deletions cut 2 bases from V and 2 bases from J, with 13 bases between. The length of the CDR3 is 15 residues. Genomic DNA was the source, and TCR beta CDR3 was amplified from it by two-round multiplex PCR. Primers specific to each TRBV and TRBJ gene drove first-round PCR. TCRdb analysed the multiplex PCR reads with MiXCR anew, one entry per CDR3 protein. In the table there are about 15,000 distinct CDR3 sequences, roughly 45% of which are singletons. In its sample, this clonotype ranks as medium-sized.

This chain links TRBV6-2 or TRBV6-3 with TRBJ2-7, with D tentatively TRBD2 (6 bases). The receptor's source is a donor over 45 with non-small cell lung cancer. The specimen was PBMCs, collected before or after stereotactic body radiation therapy (not recorded which). CDR3 nucleotides: TGTGCCAGCAGTTACATACTAGGAGGGACCTACGAGCAGTACTTC. Protein: CASSYILGGTYEQYF.